This TCR beta chain was documented in a study of Ad26.COV2.S vaccination and SARS-CoV-2 variants. There are a few counts of this clone. Antigen unknown. Points from the study as a whole: Vaccinated and placebo-treated recipients had similar non-spike TCR breadth. Responses of T cells in total may have been underestimated by the TCR breadth and depth analyses.

Treatment indicated: about 20 received Ad26.COV2.S at low or high dose, single or two shots; several received placebo; per-sample allocation not given. Sampling occurred on day 63 after the first vaccine or placebo injection. TCRdb keeps only in-frame clones here, not all; method: immunoSEQ multiplex PCR. The table records hundreds of thousands of clones, over 75% of them present only once. The germline gives CDR1 MDHEN, CDR2 SYDVKM. V dropped 10 bases and J dropped 0; count of bases not matched to a gene: 5. The CDR3 length is 13 residues. This TCR derives from a person between 18 and 59 years old who received the Ad26.COV2.S COVID-19 vaccine or a placebo. Sample: peripheral blood, taken in a trial of Ad26.COV2.S vaccine versus placebo. V and J are TRBV28 and TRBJ2-7; 8 bases are shared with TRBD2. For the CDR3, the DNA is TGTGCCACCTATAGCGGGATCTCCTACGAGCAGTACTTC. This sequence encodes CATYSGISYEQYF.